One and the same sample provided the 27 T cell receptor beta chains below, sequenced in a study of regulatory and conventional T cells in RAG deficiency. The table came from immunoSEQ multiplex PCR; TCRdb's copy has only in-frame clones and leaves some out. The table lists 20,000 to 25,000 clones, around 95% of them singletons. Conventional CD4+ T cells were sorted from blood as CD25-low CD127-high cells. These same data were also listed under a study on regulatory T cells. This second report adds: Primers: 52 TRBV forward and 13 TRBJ reverse.

Sequencing input: CD25- CD4+ T cells sorted from blood. Source of these receptors: a human donor in good health.

J is TRBJ1-6 and V is TRBV10-3; 9 bases line up with TRBD1. V was pared by 4 bases and J by 11 bases, with 9 bases of the junction left unmatched. The CDR3 length is 15 residues. Germline V gene lookup returns CDR1 ENHRY and CDR2 SYGVKD. The chain's CDR3 is CAISVETGGLAPLHF. CDR3 coding DNA: TGTGCCATCAGTGTAGAGACAGGGGGATTGGCACCCCTCCACTTT.

This clone was seen just once. V is TRBV6-4 and J is TRBJ2-1; the D gene is possibly TRBD2 (6 bases). This CDR3 has 13 amino acids. Trimming shortened V by 6 bases and J by 7 bases, and 13 bases separated the two germline ends. Per germline, CDR1 MRHNA and CDR2 SNTAGT. The CDR3 sequence is CASSDQLANEQFF. The CDR3 DNA is TGTGCCAGCAGCGACCAGCTAGCGAATGAGCAGTTCTTC.

Notes on this clone: The junction departs from germline at one end; a sequencing error may be responsible. The sample has other DNA sequences that encode this CDR3 too. The rearrangement joins TRBV19 to TRBJ1-6, with unresolved D. The CDR3 covers 17 residues. Per the germline V gene, CDR1 is LNHDA and CDR2 is SQIVND (reference sequence). The DNA for the CDR3 is TGTGCCAGTAGTATAGACGAAGAGAGCTCCTATAATTCCCCCCTCCACTTT. Translating gives CASSIDEESSYNSPLHF. Full variable domain (outside the CDR3, taken from reference TRBV19 and TRBJ1-6): DGGITQSPKYLFRKEGQNVTLSCEQNLNHDAMYWYRQDPGQGLRLIYYSQIVNDFQKGDIAEGYSVSREKKESFPLTVTSAQKNPTAFYLCASSIDEESSYNSPLHFGNGTRLTVT.

With respect to this clone: This CDR3 is also generated by other DNA sequences in the sample. V usage is TRBV7-3 and J usage is TRBJ1-6; 8 bases are shared with TRBD1. The V and J ends lost 7 bases and 1 base, in that order; junction bases with no gene match: 12. Germline V gives CDR1 SGHTA, CDR2 FQGTGA. The CDR3 extends over 18 amino acids. CDR3 bases: TGTGCCAGCACCACCGGCTCAGGGGGCGCTTCCTATAATTCACCCCTCCACTTT. The encoded protein is CASTTGSGGASYNSPLHF.

This chain joins TRBV5-1 and TRBJ1-2, with 8 bases fitting TRBD1. V dropped 6 bases and J dropped 7; count of bases not matched to a gene: 14. The V gene's germline CDR1 is SGHRS and CDR2 YFSETQ. This CDR3 has 15 residues. The CDR3 region has the DNA TGCGCCAGCACCGTCGACAGGGGAGGGTTCGCTGGCTACACCTTC. Translating gives CASTVDRGGFAGYTF.

This rearrangement joins TRBV6-5 to TRBJ1-3; weak D call: TRBD1 (6 bases). The CDR3 totals 14 residues. Germline lookup yields CDR1 MNHEY and CDR2 SVGAGI. V was shortened by 0 bases and J by 4 bases, with 7 bases between the two germline ends. CDR3 nucleotides: TGTGCCAGCAGTTACTCGGACAGCGGAAACACCATATATTTT. Translated, it gives CASSYSDSGNTIYF.

The V and J genes are TRBV7-2 and TRBJ1-5, with 7 bases lining up with TRBD1. Germline loops: CDR1 SGHTA, CDR2 FQGNSA. Germline trimming cut 5 bases from V and 8 bases from J; bases unmatched to any gene: 6. The CDR3 has 13 amino acids. The CDR3 DNA sequence: TGTGCCAGCAGCCCACAGGGGAATGAGCCCCAGCATTTT. Its protein is CASSPQGNEPQHF.

The gene calls are TRBV2 and TRBJ2-5, with 9 bases matching TRBD2. The trim removed 3 bases at V and 5 bases at J, leaving 7 bases unmatched. CDR3 length: 15 amino acids. The V gene's germline CDR1 is SNHLY and CDR2 FYNNEI. This CDR3 is CASSEWRGGVETQYF. Here the CDR3 DNA reads TGTGCCAGCAGTGAGTGGCGGGGGGGCGTGGAGACCCAGTACTTC.

This rearrangement joins TRBV9 to TRBJ1-2, with 7 positions matching TRBD1. J was trimmed by 6 bases and V by 6 bases; bases with no gene match: 8. The length of the CDR3 is 13 residues. Per the germline V gene, CDR1 is SGDLS and CDR2 is YYNGEE. CDR3 bases: TGTGCCAGCACCCGAGGGGGCTTCAATGGCTACACCTTC. Translation gives CASTRGGFNGYTF.

This clone has only one observation. This sequence joins TRBV4-3 and TRBJ1-2, with 7 bases aligning to TRBD1. The V segment lost 0 bases and the J segment 7 bases; nucleotides outside the gene matches: 5. The CDR3 has 14 residues. Germline V lookup: CDR1 LGHNA, CDR2 YSLEER. The CDR3 here is CASSQEYRGGGYTF. The CDR3 bases are TGCGCCAGCAGCCAAGAATACAGGGGAGGTGGCTACACCTTC.

The gene calls are TRBV9 and TRBJ1-4; D gene uncertain. The CDR3 totals 14 residues. Trimming took off 3 bases at V and 1 base at J, with 7 bases between the two ends. CDR1 and CDR2 (germline): SGDLS, YYNGEE. CDR3 in amino acids: CASSGALTNEKLFF. Here the CDR3 DNA reads TGTGCCAGCAGCGGGGCCTTAACTAATGAAAAACTGTTTTTT.

J is TRBJ1-4 and V is TRBV5-1; D is undetermined. Trimming cost V 0 bases and J 0 bases, with 9 bases left between them. The germline CDR1 and CDR2 sequences are SGHRS and YFSETQ. CDR3 length equals 16 residues. CDR3 sequence: CASSLVSGATNEKLFF. In nucleotides, the CDR3 is TGCGCCAGCAGCTTGGTGAGCGGTGCAACTAATGAAAAACTGTTTTTT.

This clone has only one observation. V usage is TRBV7-2 and J usage is TRBJ2-7; a possible D gene is TRBD2 (6 bases). CDR1 and CDR2 from the germline V gene are SGHTA and FQGNSA. The CDR3 extends over 15 amino acids. V was pared by 6 bases and J by 4 bases, with 19 bases between. CDR3 bases: TGTGCCAGCAGTAGTTCGGGGGTAGAGGTTTACGAGCAGTACTTC. This encodes CASSSSGVEVYEQYF.

The rearrangement uses TRBV10-1 and TRBJ2-1; 9 bases map to TRBD2. There are 18 residues in the CDR3. The V and J ends lost 2 bases and 5 bases, in that order; junction bases with no gene match: 13. Germline V gene lookup returns CDR1 WNHNN and CDR2 SYGVQD (reference sequence). CDR3 in DNA: TGCGCCAGCAGTGAGAAGGGTGGCGGGGGGGGCCGCCACAATGAGCAGTTCTTC. It is translated as CASSEKGGGGGRHNEQFF.

The chain couples TRBV10-2 to TRBJ1-1; D may be TRBD1 (6 bases). CDR3 length: 13 amino acids. The ends were cut back, 5 bases at V and 1 base at J, with 8 bases in the middle. Germline CDR1 and CDR2: WSHSY and SAAADI. This CDR3 is CASSRTANTEAFF. The CDR3 coding sequence is TGCGCCAGCAGTCGGACAGCGAACACTGAAGCTTTCTTT.

The CDR3 is CASSTTGMNTEAFF. The DNA for the CDR3 is TGTGCCAGCAGCACGACAGGGATGAACACTGAAGCTTTCTTT. The chain joins TRBV7-9 to TRBJ1-1; 7 bases line up with TRBD1. CDR1 SEHNR and CDR2 FQNEAQ come from the germline V gene (reference sequence). Trimming took 5 bases from V and 0 from J; bases not matched to a gene: 3. This CDR3 comprises 14 residues. The full variable domain, rest sourced from reference TRBV7-9 and TRBJ1-1, is DTGVSQNPRHKITKRGQNVTFRCDPISEHNRLYWYRQTLGQGPEFLTYFQNEAQLEKSRLLSDRFSAERPKGSFSTLEIQRTEQGDSAMYLCASSTTGMNTEAFFGQGTRLTVV.

This chain uses TRBV6-6 with TRBJ1-2, with 7 bases aligning to TRBD1. The CDR3 covers 13 residues. From germline, CDR1 is MNHNY and CDR2 SVGAGI (reference sequence). Trimming at V came to 5 bases and at J to 0 bases, leaving 0 bases not matched to a gene. The CDR3 coding sequence is TGTGCCAGCAGTGGACAGGCTAACTATGGCTACACCTTC. It specifies CASSGQANYGYTF.

This sequence joins TRBV30 and TRBJ1-5, with no clear D. V was cut by 0 bases and J by 4 bases, with 13 bases left in between. CDR3 length: 15 amino acids. The germline CDR1 and CDR2 sequences are GTSNPN and SVGIG (reference sequence). The DNA of the CDR3 is TGTGCCTGGAGTGTAAAAGGCAGGCTGAATCAGCCCCAGCATTTT. It is translated as CAWSVKGRLNQPQHF.

The genes are TRBV6-5 and TRBJ1-1; weak D call: TRBD1 (5 bases). This CDR3 contains 15 residues. Germline values: CDR1 MNHEY, CDR2 SVGAGI. V dropped 6 bases and J dropped 0 bases, with 14 bases sitting between them. The CDR3 loop is CASSPGWGVNTEAFF. The DNA for the CDR3 is TGTGCCAGCAGCCCCGGGTGGGGGGTGAACACTGAAGCTTTCTTT.

The chain carries TRBV7-3 and TRBJ1-1; D not certain. Germline V gives CDR1 SGHTA, CDR2 FQGTGA. The V end lost 0 bases, the J end lost 0 bases, and 5 bases lay between the germline ends. CDR3 length: 14 amino acids. CDR3 sequence (DNA): TGTGCCAGCAGCTTAACGAGGATGAACACTGAAGCTTTCTTT. Its translation is CASSLTRMNTEAFF.

The table lists this clone with a count of one. The rearrangement links TRBV19 to TRBJ2-5, with D possibly TRBD2 on 5 matching bases. This CDR3 has 15 residues. The germline V gene has CDR1 LNHDA and CDR2 SQIVND (reference sequence). V was clipped by 5 bases and J by 7 bases, with 20 bases between them. This CDR3 reads CASSLEPGPRGTQYF. Written as DNA, the CDR3 is TGTGCCAGTAGTCTTGAACCGGGTCCTCGGGGGACCCAGTACTTC.

The chain recombines TRBV9 with TRBJ1-1, with TRBD1 matching 8 bases. From germline, CDR1 is SGDLS and CDR2 YYNGEE. V lost 7 bases, J lost 1 base, and 3 bases stayed unmatched. The CDR3 covers 13 residues. For the CDR3, the DNA is TGTGCCAGCCAGGGGGCAGGGAACACTGAAGCTTTCTTT. Translation: CASQGAGNTEAFF.

The gene calls are TRBV5-1 and TRBJ2-3; TRBD2 might be the D (5 bases). Trimming took off 5 bases at V and 1 base at J, with 11 bases between the two ends. The CDR3 contains 14 residues. Germline-derived CDR1 and CDR2 are SGHRS and YFSETQ. The CDR3 protein is CASSGLGGTDTQYF. The CDR3 DNA sequence: TGCGCCAGCAGTGGCCTGGGAGGCACAGATACGCAGTATTTT.

The V and J genes are TRBV5-1 and TRBJ2-2; 7 nucleotides match TRBD1. The CDR3 has 15 amino acids. Trimming removed 2 bases from V and 1 base from J; junction bases left unmatched: 2. CDR1 SGHRS and CDR2 YFSETQ come from the germline V gene. CDR3 in DNA: TGCGCCAGCAGCTTACGGACAGGGAACACCGGGGAGCTGTTTTTT. It is translated as CASSLRTGNTGELFF.

CDR3 loop: CASSVLGQEPSSGNTIYF. The CDR3 coding sequence is TGTGCCAGCAGCGTACTAGGACAGGAACCTAGCTCTGGAAACACCATATATTTT. The V gene is TRBV9, the J gene TRBJ1-3, with TRBD1 matching 7 bases. Germline-derived CDR1 and CDR2 are SGDLS and YYNGEE. CDR3 length: 18 residues. The V gene end was trimmed by 1 base and the J gene end by 0 bases; junction bases not matched to a gene: 10.

V gene TRBV2 combines with J gene TRBJ2-5; maybe TRBD2 (6 bases). V was pared by 7 bases and J by 2 bases, with 14 bases between. Germline V gene sequence: CDR1 SNHLY, CDR2 FYNNEI. The CDR3 totals 14 residues. DNA for the CDR3: TGTGCCAGCAATGCGGGGAGCCTACAAGAGACCCAGTACTTC. Translated: CASNAGSLQETQYF.

V gene TRBV10-3 combines with J gene TRBJ1-2; TRBD1 is a possible D gene (5 bases). V dropped 6 bases and J dropped 0 bases, with 14 bases sitting between them. CDR1 ENHRY and CDR2 SYGVKD come from the germline V gene. The CDR3 is 15 residues long. Here the CDR3 reads CAISPLLTANYGYTF. The CDR3 DNA follows: TGTGCCATCAGCCCCCTTTTGACAGCTAACTATGGCTACACCTTC.